The clone carrying this T cell receptor (beta chain) was counted between two and nine times. Its antigen is still unknown. TCRdb analysed the reads with MiXCR anew, one entry per CDR3 protein. The sample carries approximately 910,000 distinct CDR3 sequences, less than 35% recorded once. This specimen comes from a study of T cell repertoires in cytomegalovirus infection. For the study at large: It can be stated that public TCR beta signatures indicated CMV infection as well as a matching HLA type. General study results and limits: Frequencies of public TCR beta families were cumulated, and this identified carriers of CMV plus the relevant HLA. HLA-C-restricted, CMV-specific TCR beta clonotypes were dominant ex vivo.

Specimen: cultured CD8+ T cells from PBMCs, collected from culture after CMV antigen stimulation. This clonotype was sampled from a human donor in good health (CMV status not recorded). Some clones in this sample may be carry-over from other donors' samples.

The CDR3 loop reads CASSQETGAQETQYF. The CDR3 DNA sequence: TGTGCCAGCAGCCAAGAGACAGGCGCCCAAGAGACCCAGTACTTC. J is TRBJ2-5 and V is TRBV4-2, with D possibly matching TRBD1 (6 bases). Trimming cost V 0 bases and J 1 base, with 9 bases left between them. The CDR3 has 15 amino acids. Germline lookup yields CDR1 LGHNA and CDR2 YNFKEQ.